Listed below are T cell receptor beta chains from one sample, sequenced in a study of cytomegalovirus exposure and HLA in healthy donors. Libraries were prepared by immunoSEQ multiplex PCR; TCRdb keeps only in-frame clonotypes and omits some of them. The sample includes about 110,000 clones, about 90% of them seen just once. What was sequenced was PBMCs. The source is a woman under 30 in good health and CMV-seronegative. Both conserved end residues are part of each CDR3. A row's size may be missing; if present it is once, few, many or a size class.

cdr3_aa	clone_size	v_call	j_call
CAWRRVFGSGGAETQYF	NA	TRBV30	TRBJ2-5
CAIKKTGEVEQYF	NA	TRBV10-3	TRBJ2-7
CASSQVSGGYTF	NA	TRBV4-2	TRBJ1-2
CASSPRPGSYEQYF	NA	TRBV9	TRBJ2-7
CASTGETYEQYF	NA	TRBV7-9	TRBJ2-7
CAWSSSGGKTQYF	few	TRBV30	TRBJ2-5
CAWSIVEAFF	NA	TRBV30	TRBJ1-1
CASSLAGGTTDTQYF	once	TRBV6-4	TRBJ2-3
CASSLFSGVGYTF	once	TRBV5-6	TRBJ1-2
CASSFGLADYYEQYF	NA	TRBV5-1	TRBJ2-7
CSVVASGGASEQFF	NA	TRBV29-1	TRBJ2-1
CASSWGTGAGDTQYF	NA	TRBV5-6	TRBJ2-3
CASSHPRPPRPLYEQYF	NA	TRBV4-2	TRBJ2-7
CASSPTAGEKLFF	NA	TRBV7-9	TRBJ1-4
CSVEDSRGGDEQYF	NA	TRBV29-1	TRBJ2-7
CASRPGGPYGYTF	NA	TRBV28	TRBJ1-2
CSVEGTGGYYEQYF	NA	TRBV29-1	TRBJ2-7
CASSLEAVSEAFF	NA	TRBV7-9	TRBJ1-1
CASSLVGGVGTEAFF	NA	TRBV28	TRBJ1-1
CAWTVHGVNEQFF	once	TRBV30	TRBJ2-1
CAWSPSSAANYGYTF	NA	TRBV30	TRBJ1-2
CASSQGAGYSGANVLTF	NA	TRBV19	TRBJ2-6
CASSLGLAGAKRDTQYF	NA	TRBV28	TRBJ2-3
CAWSAGLSTYEQYF	NA	TRBV30	NA
CASRAGPANSPLHF	NA	TRBV7-9	TRBJ1-6
CASSQSSGQKNIQYF	NA	TRBV28	TRBJ2-4
CTKKRGGDGYANEKLFF	NA	TRBV28	TRBJ1-4
CASSEQVQGAGQYF	NA	TRBV6-1	TRBJ2-7
CASSQEKVPGVRDGYTF	NA	TRBV4-2	TRBJ1-2
CASSLERSVNTEAFF	NA	TRBV7-6	TRBJ1-1
CAWGREGGYTF	NA	TRBV30	TRBJ1-2
CASSPTGNTEAFF	NA	TRBV9	TRBJ1-1
CASSSERGGVYEQYF	NA	TRBV6-5	TRBJ2-7
CASSPRGSGPGELFF	NA	TRBV9	TRBJ2-2
CASSYRQGETQYF	NA	TRBV6-5	TRBJ2-5
CASSLNREGYTF	NA	TRBV7-9	TRBJ1-2
CASSSFLTGFGYTF	few	TRBV27	TRBJ1-2
CASSGSPERVTEAFF	NA	TRBV9	TRBJ1-1
CAWSVRGTARHSEQYF	NA	TRBV30	TRBJ2-7
CASMSGGAPGDTQYF	NA	TRBV19	TRBJ2-3
CASSLGLAGGSPNEQYF	NA	TRBV5-6	TRBJ2-7
CASSARDISGNTIYF	NA	TRBV9	TRBJ1-3
CASSLGDRGLMPYEQYF	NA	TRBV11-2	TRBJ2-7
CAWTGDAFYEQYF	NA	TRBV30	TRBJ2-7
CASSPDRDKTYEQYF	once	TRBV7-2	TRBJ2-7
CASSQDTERGRDEQFF	NA	TRBV4-2	TRBJ2-1
CASSFWGDRTLGQFF	NA	TRBV27	TRBJ2-1
CASSLYGGTSGTDTQYF	NA	TRBV28	TRBJ2-3